Reported below is one TCR beta chain. The data were taken from a study of molecular identifiers for immune sequencing clone quantification. Per the germline V gene, CDR1 is MNHEY and CDR2 is SVGAGI. CDR3 size: 14 residues. Trimming shortened V by 3 bases and J by 0 bases, and 8 bases separated the two germline ends. In preparing bulk TCR libraries, previously described methods and listed TCR primers were used. Via MiXCR, TCRdb re-called the PCR reads, giving one row per CDR3 protein. The sample shows approximately 500,000 distinct CDR3 sequences, roughly 23% of them seen only once. Sample: naive CD8+ T cells from blood, with Jurkat cell RNA spiked in. The sample's subset: FACS-sorted CD8+CD4-CCR7+CD45RA+ naive T cells. The chain recombines TRBV6-5 with TRBJ1-1; unclear D gene. The sequence was obtained from a human donor in good health. Some libraries in this study had Jurkat cell RNA spiked in. For the CDR3, the DNA is TGTGCCAGCAGTTATGGGAACTTGAACACTGAAGCTTTCTTT. Protein product: CASSYGNLNTEAFF.